Detailed here is one T cell receptor (beta chain). The target antigen is unknown. The data were produced by immunoSEQ multiplex PCR, yet TCRdb's version contains in-frame clones alone and is incomplete. In total, the table holds tens of thousands of clones. This sample was included in a study of Tregs in tolerant kidney transplant recipients. Findings and caveats of the study: For some patients, primers changed over time, blocking nucleotide-level comparison.

Here the sequenced sample was CD4+ T cells from blood, taken before the transplant. The source is a human donor who received a combined kidney and bone marrow transplant.

Partial CDR3 DNA: TGTGCCAGTAGGCTACTCCAGGGGGATTCGGGCAATCAGCCC. This encodes CASRLLQGDSGNQP. The entire CDR3 protein reads CASRLLQGDSGNQPQHF. The rearrangement uses TRBV19 and TRBJ1-5, with TRBD1 matching 7 bases. The sequenced fragment ends 3 residues before the CDR3 boundary, so the rest is inferred from the germline J gene. Germline V lookup: CDR1 LNHDA, CDR2 SQIVND (reference sequence). V shed 6 bases, J shed 2 bases, and the junction held 13 bases outside the gene matches. CDR3 length: 17 residues.